This TCR beta chain is from a study of somatic mutations in cytotoxic T cells in rheumatoid arthritis. The assay was immunoSEQ multiplex PCR, and TCRdb's table has in-frame clones only and misses some. The repertoire has roughly 35,000 clones, less than 85% of them found once; the top ten carry about 3.4%. The germline V gene encodes CDR1 SGDLS and CDR2 YYNGEE. This CDR3 has 11 residues. V lost 0 bases and J 3 bases, leaving 1 base between the germline ends. Material for sequencing was CD8+ T cells sorted from blood. The rearrangement joins TRBV9 to TRBJ2-7, with unresolved D. This TCR was recovered from a man between 35 and 55 years old in good health. CDR3 nucleotide sequence: TGTGCCAGCAGCGTAGGCTACGAGCAGTACTTC. Protein product: CASSVGYEQYF.